This T cell receptor (beta chain) was documented in a study of response to subunit inactivated influenza vaccine. General observations from the study: Only a handful of new T cells, the authors suggested, are recruited with each seasonal influenza vaccination.

Notes on this clonotype: Its specificity is unknown.

The V gene lost 6 bases and the J gene lost 4 bases, with 17 bases spanning the gap. Looked up from germline, CDR1 is DFQATT and CDR2 is SNEGSKA (reference sequence). The CDR3 totals 14 residues. TCRdb re-analysed the RT-PCR reads in MiXCR, keeping a single row per CDR3 protein. The sample contains about 700,000 distinct CDR3 sequences, roughly 13% of which appear only once. This sequence was found in a man in his fifties or sixties who received an inactivated influenza vaccine. This specimen consisted of PBMCs from blood, obtained 14 days before vaccination. The genes are TRBV20-1 and TRBJ2-3; D may be TRBD2 (6 bases). CDR3 DNA: TGCAGTGCAGTAGTCAGGTCGGGGGCAGATACGCAGTATTTT. Translation: CSAVVRSGADTQYF.